The sequence of this TCR beta chain was determined in a study of blood T cell repertoires in COVID-19. Study details: From T cells, B-cell-depleted T cells, or PBMCs came the material, which was cDNA or gDNA.

Enrolment of Seattle patients took place during active infection, and they were followed longitudinally. In the source study's methods: Using reference gene primer amplification, nucleated cell counts were estimated. Libraries were prepared by immunoSEQ multiplex PCR; TCRdb keeps only in-frame clonotypes and omits some of them. V and J calls and clone size are copied from that table; D and trimming were computed from the DNA. The sample has 300,000 to 450,000 clones, approximately 88% seen once. V was shortened by 5 bases and J by 7 bases, with 15 bases between the two germline ends. The germline V gene encodes CDR1 SGHTA and CDR2 FQGNSA. This CDR3 has 14 amino acids.

The gene calls are TRBV7-2 and TRBJ2-1, with a possible D match to TRBD2 (6 bases). Sequencing input: peripheral blood. The TCR sequence derives from a woman aged 25 to 39 with COVID-19, enrolled during active disease. The CDR3 here is CASSLKTSGNEQFF. For the CDR3, the DNA is TGTGCCAGCAGCCTAAAGACTAGTGGGAATGAGCAGTTCTTC.